The 18 T cell receptor beta chains reported below all come from one sample, sequenced in a study of T cells after yellow fever vaccination (dated by TCRdb to the late 2010s). Library preparation used 5' RACE. These reads were obtained on an Illumina HiSeq 2500. TCRdb's own reprocessing of the public reads used fastp at Q25 and MiXCR and kept productive beta chains. Every entry covers one CDR3 protein and lists the most common genes and DNA from its rows. For this sample the table gives a few hundred thousand distinct CDR3 sequences, of which about 9.9% were detected only once. 15% to 20% of the sample is taken by the ten largest. According to the study, the label for this sample's treatment or condition signals: live attenuated yellow fever vaccine strain. Sequencing was performed on PBMCs, taken on the day of the first yellow fever vaccination. The origin of the receptors is a man aged 18-30 years who received the YFV17D yellow fever vaccine.

The V and J genes are TRBV5-6 and TRBJ1-6, with D maybe TRBD1 (5 bases). The CDR3 spans 15 residues. V shed 0 bases and J shed 4 bases, with 8 bases lying between them. CDR1 and CDR2 from the germline V gene are SGHDT and YYEEEE. The DNA of the CDR3 is TGTGCCAGCAGCTTGGGGGGCGGATATAATTCACCCCTCCACTTT. Translating gives CASSLGGGYNSPLHF.

The chain combines TRBV20-1 with TRBJ2-1; D remains unclear. Between the trimmed V and J ends, which lost 4 bases and 6 bases, there was a span of 10 bases. The germline gives CDR1 DFQATT, CDR2 SNEGSKA (reference sequence). The CDR3 runs 12 residues. CDR3 region: CSAKRWGNEQFF. The CDR3, as DNA: TGCAGTGCTAAACGGTGGGGCAATGAGCAGTTCTTC.

The V and J genes are TRBV15 and TRBJ2-7; D possibly corresponds to TRBD2 (6 bases). The V end was cut by 0 bases, the J end by 6 bases, with 12 bases between. The CDR3 has 14 amino acids. Germline values: CDR1 LNHNV, CDR2 YYDKDF (reference sequence). The CDR3 spells CATSREVGLSEQYF. The CDR3 DNA sequence: TGTGCCACCAGCAGAGAGGTGGGACTTAGCGAGCAGTACTTC.

This clonotype has more than one count but fewer than ten. The gene calls are TRBV20-1 and TRBJ2-5; D gene ambiguous. Germline values: CDR1 DFQATT, CDR2 SNEGSKA (reference sequence). The CDR3 runs 14 residues. Trimming pared 1 base from V and 4 bases from J, leaving 13 bases between. The CDR3 nucleotides are TGCAGTGCTAGAGTCGGAGAAGTGGGAGAGACCCAGTACTTC. Its protein product is CSARVGEVGETQYF.

Only a few counts were recorded for this clonotype. The chain recombines TRBV27 with TRBJ2-7, with 8 bases that match TRBD2. Germline values: CDR1 MNHEY, CDR2 SMNVEV (reference sequence). This CDR3 is 17 amino acids long. V gave up 5 bases and J gave up 5 bases; unmatched junction bases: 17. Here the CDR3 DNA reads TGTGCCAGCAGTAATTTCCCGGGGGGGATCCGCCGGAACGAGCAGTACTTC. Translated, it gives CASSNFPGGIRRNEQYF.

Ten or more counts support this clonotype. This chain uses TRBV5-6 with TRBJ2-3, with 8 bases matching TRBD2. Germline V gene data show CDR1 as SGHDT and CDR2 as YYEEEE. The junction had 7 bases not matched to a gene; V was cut back by 4 bases and J by 0 bases. This CDR3 is built from 16 residues. CDR3 DNA sequence: TGTGCCAGCAGCCCGGGACTAGACTCTAGCACAGATACGCAGTATTTT. Encoded protein: CASSPGLDSSTDTQYF.

The sample holds many counts of this clonotype. CDR3 DNA: TGTGCCAGCAGCTCATGGACAGGCGTGCCCCAGCATTTT. Translated, it gives CASSSWTGVPQHF. The chain is built from TRBV7-2 and TRBJ1-5; 7 nucleotides line up with TRBD1. Germline trimming cut 4 bases from V and 9 bases from J; bases unmatched to any gene: 6. CDR1 and CDR2 from the germline V gene are SGHTA and FQGNSA. The CDR3 has 13 residues.

V is TRBV20-1 and J is TRBJ1-6; a possible D gene is TRBD1 (6 bases). Germline CDR1 DFQATT, CDR2 SNEGSKA (reference sequence). V was pared by 3 bases and J by 0 bases, with 15 bases between. The CDR3 spans 17 residues. CDR3 nucleotides: TGCAGTGCTAGGGATTACAGGGAAGCCTCCTATAATTCACCCCTCCACTTT. It yields the protein CSARDYREASYNSPLHF.

This chain links TRBV11-2 with TRBJ2-1; 9 bases match TRBD2. Germline CDR1 reads SGHAT; CDR2 reads FQNNGV. V lost 4 bases to trimming and J lost 7 bases; unmatched junction nucleotides: 11. This CDR3 is built from 16 residues. In DNA form, the CDR3 reads TGTGCCAGCAGCTCCCTCCGCGGGGGGGCGAGAAATGAGCAGTTCTTC. Protein sequence: CASSSLRGGARNEQFF.

This chain joins TRBV7-2 and TRBJ2-6, with D unclear. This CDR3 contains 17 residues. Per the germline V gene, CDR1 is SGHTA and CDR2 is FQGNSA. V gave up 2 bases and J gave up 4 bases, with 15 bases separating them. CDR3 bases: TGTGCCAGCAGCTTATCCTACCCAAGGTTGGGGGCCAACGTCCTGACTTTC. Protein: CASSLSYPRLGANVLTF.

This clonotype was detected a few times. The chain uses TRBV4-1 and TRBJ2-2; a weak D match, TRBD1 (5 bases). This CDR3 has 14 amino acids. The germline CDR1 and CDR2 sequences are MGHRA and YSYEKL. Trimming left V 4 bases short and J 8 bases short, with 14 bases between. CDR3 bases: TGCGCCAGCAGCCTCCCCCCCAGGGCTGGGGAGCTGTTTTTT. Amino acids: CASSLPPRAGELFF.

In its sample, this clonotype was seen a few times. The rearrangement joins TRBV5-5 to TRBJ2-5; D call uncertain. The V gene lost 4 bases and the J gene lost 4 bases, with 26 bases spanning the gap. The CDR3 totals 18 residues. CDR1 is SGHKS and CDR2 is YYEKEE in the germline V gene (reference sequence). The CDR3 DNA follows: TGTGCCAGCAGCGCCCGTTCAAATGAGAGGATGTTCGGAGAGACCCAGTACTTC. Translating it yields CASSARSNERMFGETQYF.

The table lists this clonotype with a few counts. The chain joins TRBV20-1 to TRBJ1-6, with 7 bases identical to TRBD1. V shed 2 bases and J 7 bases; nucleotides not matched to a gene: 8. This CDR3 is 15 amino acids long. Germline CDR1 and CDR2: DFQATT and SNEGSKA (reference sequence). Here the CDR3 reads CSARRDGTANSPLHF. CDR3 bases: TGCAGTGCTAGACGCGATGGGACAGCAAATTCACCCCTCCACTTT.

Turning to this clonotype: A read error may account for a junction end that differs from germline. The chain combines TRBV29-1 with TRBJ2-1, with 9 bases that match TRBD2. Germline CDR1 and CDR2: SQVTM and ANQGSEA. This CDR3 has 16 residues. The CDR3 sequence: CGVRAQGTSRVIEQFF. The CDR3 DNA follows: TGCGGCGTTCGGGCTCAGGGGACTAGCCGGGTAATTGAGCAGTTCTTC.

At least ten counts were recorded for this clonotype. The CDR3 protein is CASSTVGAVSYEQYF. CDR3 sequence (DNA): TGTGCCAGCAGTACCGTTGGAGCGGTCTCCTACGAGCAGTACTTC. The chain uses TRBV6-2 or TRBV6-3 and TRBJ2-7, with D possibly being TRBD2 (5 bases). V lost 5 bases, J lost 0 bases, and 14 bases lay in between. CDR3 size: 15 residues. Germline V gene data show CDR1 as MNHEY and CDR2 as SVGEGT.

This clonotype was seen more than once but under ten times. The chain recombines TRBV2 with TRBJ2-5; D tentatively fits TRBD1 or TRBD2 (6 bases each). This CDR3 is 15 amino acids long. Germline V gene lookup returns CDR1 SNHLY and CDR2 FYNNEI. Trimming left V 4 bases short and J 5 bases short, with 17 bases between. CDR3 DNA: TGTGCCAGCAGTGTTCCCAGGGGACTTCGGGAGACCCAGTACTTC. This codes for CASSVPRGLRETQYF.

The chain recombines TRBV20-1 with TRBJ2-5, with 7 nucleotides matching TRBD1. Germline CDR1 and CDR2: DFQATT and SNEGSKA (reference sequence). The trim removed 3 bases at V and 4 bases at J, leaving 5 bases unmatched. The CDR3 has 13 residues. CDR3 sequence reads: CSARTTGAETQYF. In nucleotides, the CDR3 is TGCAGTGCTAGGACAACAGGGGCAGAGACCCAGTACTTC.

This clonotype was counted a few times. The chain employs TRBV6-5 and TRBJ2-3, with 12 bases aligning to TRBD2. The V gene end was trimmed by 4 bases and the J gene end by 2 bases; junction bases not matched to a gene: 7. Germline CDR1 MNHEY, CDR2 SVGAGI. CDR3 length: 17 residues. This CDR3 reads CASSFIGTSGYTDTQYF. CDR3 coding DNA: TGTGCCAGCAGTTTCATTGGGACTAGCGGGTACACAGATACGCAGTATTTT.